A single sample is the source of the 24 T cell receptor beta chains below, sequenced in a study of blood T cell repertoires in COVID-19. Clones were read by immunoSEQ multiplex PCR, and TCRdb kept only the in-frame ones, dropping some. The sample records roughly 140,000 clones, 65% to 90% being singletons. The specimen was peripheral blood. Receptors were obtained from a man between 70 and 80 years old with acute or convalescent COVID-19.

The count of this clone is one. This chain connects TRBV11-1 to TRBJ2-1; perhaps TRBD1 as D (5 bases). The germline V gene has CDR1 SGHAT and CDR2 FQDESV (reference sequence). V shed 3 bases and J shed 4 bases, with 13 bases lying between them. This CDR3 spans 15 amino acids. As DNA, the CDR3 is TGTGCCAGCAGCTTGCCGGCACAGGTTTACAATGAGCAGTTCTTC. Its protein is CASSLPAQVYNEQFF.

A few counts support this clone. The chain combines TRBV25-1 with TRBJ2-7; a possible D gene is TRBD2 (6 bases). The germline V gene encodes CDR1 MGHDK and CDR2 SYGVNS. The CDR3 totals 13 residues. Trimming stripped 6 bases from V and 4 bases from J, with 13 bases between. The CDR3 sequence: CASSAGGEYEQYF. Written as DNA, the CDR3 is TGTGCCAGCAGCGCCGGAGGGGAGTACGAGCAGTACTTC.

This chain joins TRBV5-4 and TRBJ1-2; 7 nucleotides agree with TRBD1. V gave up 2 bases and J gave up 8 bases; unmatched junction bases: 15. There are 16 residues in the CDR3. Germline lookup yields CDR1 SGHNT and CDR2 YYREEE (reference sequence). The CDR3 is CASSLYSRRGQDGYTF. The CDR3 DNA reads as TGTGCCAGCAGCTTATATAGTCGAAGGGGGCAAGACGGCTACACCTTC.

The chain carries TRBV3-1 (or the pseudogene TRBV3-2) and TRBJ1-1; unclear D gene. Deletions cut 4 bases from V and 2 bases from J, with 8 bases between. Germline V CDR1 and CDR2: LGHDT, YNNKEL (reference sequence). The CDR3 spans 13 residues. The CDR3 DNA reads as TGTGCCAGCAGCCTGACACCCAACACTGAAGCTTTCTTT. This codes for CASSLTPNTEAFF.

The chain is built from TRBV15 and TRBJ2-1, with 7 bases identical to TRBD1. Germline CDR1 is LNHNV and CDR2 is YYDKDF (reference sequence). This CDR3 is built from 18 residues. The V and J ends lost 2 bases and 7 bases, in that order; junction bases with no gene match: 17. The CDR3 sequence is CATSRYRPGGQLANEQFF. DNA of the CDR3: TGTGCCACCAGCAGATATCGTCCAGGGGGACAGCTGGCTAATGAGCAGTTCTTC. Based on the CDR3 plus reference TRBV15 and TRBJ2-1, the full variable domain is DAMVIQNPRYQVTQFGKPVTLSCSQTLNHNVMYWYQQKSSQAPKLLFHYYDKDFNNEADTPDNFQSRRPNTSFCFLDIRSPGLGDTAMYLCATSRYRPGGQLANEQFFGPGTRLTVL.

The chain has TRBV7-9 and TRBJ2-1; 13 bases are a match to TRBD2. Per germline, CDR1 SEHNR and CDR2 FQNEAQ (reference sequence). The CDR3 length is 15 residues. V trimming: 6 bases; J trimming: 15 bases; junction bases outside the gene matches: 14. Here the CDR3 reads CASSQLAGGLDLRFF. In DNA form, the CDR3 reads TGTGCCAGCAGTCAACTAGCGGGAGGGTTGGATTTGAGGTTCTTC.

V usage is TRBV28 and J usage is TRBJ1-4; perhaps TRBD1 as D (5 bases). CDR3 length: 12 residues. V was clipped by 5 bases and J by 13 bases, with 14 bases between them. Germline V gene data show CDR1 as MDHEN and CDR2 as SYDVKM. The CDR3 loop reads CASSLQAGGLFF. The CDR3, as DNA: TGTGCCAGCAGTCTACAGGCGGGAGGACTGTTTTTT. Filled out from reference TRBV28 and TRBJ1-4, the complete variable domain reads DVKVTQSSRYLVKRTGEKVFLECVQDMDHENMFWYRQDPGLGLRLIYFSYDVKMKEKGDIPEGYSVSREKKERFSLILESASTNQTSMYLCASSLQAGGLFFGSGTQLSVL.

The chain uses TRBV6-6 and TRBJ1-1, with 7 nucleotides matching TRBD1. CDR1 and CDR2 from the germline V gene are MNHNY and SVGAGI (reference sequence). This CDR3 is built from 15 residues. The junction had 3 bases not matched to a gene; V was cut back by 0 bases and J by 2 bases. The CDR3 DNA sequence: TGTGCCAGCAGTTACTCAGGACAGGATAACACTGAAGCTTTCTTT. This translates into CASSYSGQDNTEAFF.

This clone appeared a few times. The genes are TRBV6-1 and TRBJ2-1; D gene ambiguous. In germline, CDR1 is MNHNS, CDR2 SASEGT. V lost 2 bases and J 6 bases, leaving 14 bases between the germline ends. The CDR3 loop spans 15 amino acids. Here the CDR3 DNA reads TGTGCCAGCAGTGAACAGGATTTGCTGGGCAATGAGCAGTTCTTC. It codes for CASSEQDLLGNEQFF.

V usage is TRBV7-8 and J usage is TRBJ2-5; weak D call: TRBD1 (6 bases). The length of the CDR3 is 14 residues. Germline values: CDR1 SGHVS, CDR2 FQNEAQ. The V gene lost 5 bases and the J gene lost 5 bases, with 15 bases spanning the gap. The CDR3 nucleotides read TGTGCCAGCAGCAGGTTCCCCCAGGGGGAGACCCAGTACTTC. It encodes CASSRFPQGETQYF.

V is TRBV28 and J is TRBJ1-2; no clear D gene. This CDR3 region has 13 residues. The germline V and J ends were trimmed by 6 bases and 8 bases, with 16 bases remaining between them. CDR1 is MDHEN, CDR2 SYDVKM, per germline. This chain's CDR3 is CASSPPLEKGYTF. The DNA of the CDR3 is TGTGCCAGCAGCCCCCCCCTGGAGAAGGGCTACACCTTC.

The V and J genes are TRBV27 and TRBJ2-7; 9 nucleotides line up with TRBD1. With V trimmed by 3 bases and J by 6 bases, 3 bases remained unmatched. The V gene's germline CDR1 is MNHEY and CDR2 SMNVEV (reference sequence). The CDR3 spans 13 residues. This CDR3 is CASSLDRGREQYF. The CDR3 region has the DNA TGTGCCAGCAGTTTGGACAGGGGACGCGAGCAGTACTTC.

Only a few counts were recorded for this clone. The V gene is TRBV2, the J gene TRBJ2-2; D is ambiguous. The CDR3 sequence is 15 residues long. V dropped 6 bases and J dropped 1 base, with 12 bases sitting between them. CDR1 and CDR2 from the germline V gene are SNHLY and FYNNEI. The CDR3 nucleotides are TGTGCCAGCAGGATCGAGGTTTTGAACACCGGGGAGCTGTTTTTT. Amino acids: CASRIEVLNTGELFF.

The chain combines TRBV11-2 with TRBJ2-7, with D possibly matching TRBD2 (5 bases). This CDR3 has 12 residues. CDR1 is SGHAT and CDR2 is FQNNGV in the germline V gene. V was clipped by 5 bases and J by 6 bases, with 11 bases between them. CDR3 sequence reads: CASSTPGSEQYF. The CDR3 DNA reads TGTGCCAGCAGCACCCCGGGGTCCGAGCAGTACTTC.

The chain carries TRBV7-3 and TRBJ2-5; D ambiguous. Trimming pared 1 base from V and 1 base from J, leaving 4 bases between. The CDR3 has 13 residues. Germline V gives CDR1 SGHTA, CDR2 FQGTGA. DNA of the CDR3: TGTGCCAGCAGCTTAAGGCTCCAAGAGACCCAGTACTTC. Protein: CASSLRLQETQYF.

The rearrangement links TRBV3-1 (or the pseudogene TRBV3-2) to TRBJ2-2, with 7 bases fitting TRBD2. This CDR3 contains 16 residues. Germline V gene lookup returns CDR1 LGHDT and CDR2 YNNKEL (reference sequence). The V and J ends lost 9 bases and 2 bases, in that order; junction bases with no gene match: 12. CDR3 amino acids: CASQILAGANTGELFF. The CDR3 coding sequence is TGTGCCAGTCAAATACTCGCGGGAGCTAACACCGGGGAGCTGTTTTTT.

This chain uses TRBV9 with TRBJ2-7, with D perhaps matching TRBD1 (6 bases). Germline CDR1 and CDR2: SGDLS and YYNGEE. CDR3 length: 16 amino acids. V was trimmed by 4 bases and J by 1 base, leaving 18 bases between them. CDR3: CASSPYWTVASYEQYF. The CDR3 nucleotides are TGTGCCAGCAGCCCATACTGGACAGTGGCATCCTACGAGCAGTACTTC.

CDR3 sequence (DNA): TGCGCCAGCAGCTCCACCATCGGGGGGCAAGGCACTGAAGCTTTCTTT. Translated: CASSSTIGGQGTEAFF. This chain uses TRBV5-1 with TRBJ1-1; D is perhaps TRBD1 (6 bases). V was shortened by 3 bases and J by 4 bases, with 19 bases between the two germline ends. Germline assignment: CDR1 SGHRS and CDR2 YFSETQ. The CDR3 is made up of 16 amino acids.

This clone was counted a single time. The CDR3 loop is CATSKRGYNEQFF. CDR3 nucleotides: TGTGCCACCAGTAAGCGGGGCTACAATGAGCAGTTCTTC. The V call is TRBV24-1, the J call TRBJ2-1; 7 bases align to TRBD2. CDR3 length equals 13 residues. V lost 6 bases to trimming and J lost 3 bases; unmatched junction nucleotides: 1. In germline, CDR1 is KGHDR, CDR2 SFDVKD.

The chain recombines TRBV6-6 with TRBJ1-2; TRBD1 matches 9 bases. Germline assignment: CDR1 MNHNY and CDR2 SVGAGI (reference sequence). The junction had 7 bases not matched to a gene; V was cut back by 4 bases and J by 7 bases. This CDR3 has 14 residues. The CDR3 bases are TGTGCCAGCAGTTTGCGGGACAGGGAGGGTGGCTACACCTTC. It yields the protein CASSLRDREGGYTF.

V is TRBV28 and J is TRBJ1-6, with D perhaps TRBD1 (6 bases). From germline, CDR1 is MDHEN and CDR2 SYDVKM. V was shortened by 7 bases and J by 5 bases, with 12 bases between the two germline ends. The CDR3 has 14 residues. CDR3 sequence: CASKRTVNNSPLHF. CDR3 DNA: TGTGCCAGCAAAAGGACAGTTAATAATTCACCCCTCCACTTT.

The chain has TRBV6-1 and TRBJ1-2; no clear D. This CDR3 is built from 13 residues. V lost 0 bases and J 7 bases, leaving 9 bases between the germline ends. Germline CDR1 reads MNHNS; CDR2 reads SASEGT. The CDR3 protein is CASSEAGRPGYTF. In DNA, the CDR3 is TGTGCCAGCAGTGAAGCGGGCAGGCCTGGCTACACCTTC.

This clone is a singleton in its sample. The chain links TRBV10-1 to TRBJ2-3; TRBD1 might be the D (6 bases). V was shortened by 5 bases and J by 7 bases, with 19 bases between the two germline ends. This CDR3 has 15 amino acids. Germline V CDR1 and CDR2: WNHNN, SYGVQD (reference sequence). Written as DNA, the CDR3 is TGCGCCAGCAGTAATCCGGGACATGGGACACATACGCAGTATTTT. Its translation is CASSNPGHGTHTQYF.

This chain links TRBV7-9 with TRBJ1-1; D ambiguous. CDR3 length equals 15 residues. Looked up from germline, CDR1 is SEHNR and CDR2 is FQNEAQ (reference sequence). Trimming removed 0 bases from V and 5 bases from J, with 13 bases in between. The CDR3 sequence: CASSLALGLGTEAFF. CDR3 DNA sequence: TGTGCCAGCAGCTTAGCCCTCGGGTTGGGTACTGAAGCTTTCTTT.